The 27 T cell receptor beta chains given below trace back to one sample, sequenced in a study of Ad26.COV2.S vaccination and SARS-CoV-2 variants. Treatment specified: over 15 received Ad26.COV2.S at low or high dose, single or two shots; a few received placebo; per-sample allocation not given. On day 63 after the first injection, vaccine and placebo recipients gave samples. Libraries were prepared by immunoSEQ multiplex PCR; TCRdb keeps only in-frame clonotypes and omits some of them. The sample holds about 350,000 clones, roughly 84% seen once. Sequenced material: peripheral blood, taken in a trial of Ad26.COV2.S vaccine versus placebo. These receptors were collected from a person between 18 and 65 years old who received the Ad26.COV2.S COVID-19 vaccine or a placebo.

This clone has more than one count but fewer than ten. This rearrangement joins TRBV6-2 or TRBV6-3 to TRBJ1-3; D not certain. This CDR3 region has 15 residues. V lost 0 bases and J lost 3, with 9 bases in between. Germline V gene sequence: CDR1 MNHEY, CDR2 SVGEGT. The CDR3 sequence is CASSYSTGGGNTIYF. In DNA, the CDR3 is TGTGCCAGCAGTTACTCTACGGGTGGTGGAAACACCATATATTTT.

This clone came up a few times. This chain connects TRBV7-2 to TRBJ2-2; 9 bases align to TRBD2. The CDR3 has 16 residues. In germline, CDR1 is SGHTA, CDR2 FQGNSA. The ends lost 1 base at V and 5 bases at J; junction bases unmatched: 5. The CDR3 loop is CASSLVSGSHTGELFF. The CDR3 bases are TGTGCCAGCAGCTTAGTTAGCGGGAGTCATACCGGGGAGCTGTTTTTT.

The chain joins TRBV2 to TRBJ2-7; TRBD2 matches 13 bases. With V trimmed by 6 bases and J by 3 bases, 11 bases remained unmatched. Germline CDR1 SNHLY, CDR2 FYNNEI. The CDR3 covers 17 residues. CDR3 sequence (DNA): TGTGCCAGCAGAAAGGGGGGGACTAGCGGGGACCTCTACGAGCAGTACTTC. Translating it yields CASRKGGTSGDLYEQYF.

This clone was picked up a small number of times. The CDR3 coding sequence is TGTGCCATCAGTGAGGCAGGCCTACTACTCTACAATGAGCAGTTCTTC. Translation: CAISEAGLLLYNEQFF. This chain joins TRBV10-3 and TRBJ2-1; no clear D gene. Trimming took off 2 bases at V and 3 bases at J, with 14 bases between the two ends. The CDR3 is made up of 16 amino acids. Looked up from germline, CDR1 is ENHRY and CDR2 is SYGVKD.

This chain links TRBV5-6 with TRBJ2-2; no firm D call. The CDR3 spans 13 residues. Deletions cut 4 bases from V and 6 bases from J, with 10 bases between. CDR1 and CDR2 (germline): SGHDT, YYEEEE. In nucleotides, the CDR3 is TGTGCCAGCAGCCCAGAGATCGCCGGGGAGCTGTTTTTT. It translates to CASSPEIAGELFF.

The CDR3 bases are TGCGCCAGCAGCTTGGGGACTAGCGGGACCTACGAGCAGTACTTC. Translated: CASSLGTSGTYEQYF. The chain links TRBV5-1 to TRBJ2-7; TRBD2 matches at 12 bases. The V and J ends lost 0 bases and 2 bases, in that order; junction bases with no gene match: 0. Germline V gives CDR1 SGHRS, CDR2 YFSETQ. The CDR3 runs 15 residues.

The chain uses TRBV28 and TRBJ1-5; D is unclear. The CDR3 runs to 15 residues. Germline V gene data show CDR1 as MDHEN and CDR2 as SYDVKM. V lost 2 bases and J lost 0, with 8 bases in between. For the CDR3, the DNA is TGTGCCAGCAGTTTAAGAACAGCTAGCAATCAGCCCCAGCATTTT. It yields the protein CASSLRTASNQPQHF.

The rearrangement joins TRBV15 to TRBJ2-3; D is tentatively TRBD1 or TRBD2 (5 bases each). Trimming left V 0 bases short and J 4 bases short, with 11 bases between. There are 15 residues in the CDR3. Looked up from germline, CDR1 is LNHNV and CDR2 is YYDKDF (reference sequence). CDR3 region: CATSREIGTPDTQYF. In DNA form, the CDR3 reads TGTGCCACCAGCAGAGAGATCGGGACCCCAGATACGCAGTATTTT.

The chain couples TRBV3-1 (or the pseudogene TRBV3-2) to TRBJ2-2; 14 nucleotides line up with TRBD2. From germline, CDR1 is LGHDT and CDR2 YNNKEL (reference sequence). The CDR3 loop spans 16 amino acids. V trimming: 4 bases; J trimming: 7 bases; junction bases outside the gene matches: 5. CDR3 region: CASSLTSGGADGELFF. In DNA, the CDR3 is TGTGCCAGCAGCCTGACTAGCGGGGGGGCGGACGGGGAGCTGTTTTTT.

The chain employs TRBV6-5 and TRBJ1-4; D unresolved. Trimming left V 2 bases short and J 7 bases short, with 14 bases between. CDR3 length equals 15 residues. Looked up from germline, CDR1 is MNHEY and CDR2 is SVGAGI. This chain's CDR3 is CASSYSPAAGEKLFF. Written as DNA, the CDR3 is TGTGCCAGCAGTTACAGCCCAGCGGCCGGTGAAAAACTGTTTTTT.

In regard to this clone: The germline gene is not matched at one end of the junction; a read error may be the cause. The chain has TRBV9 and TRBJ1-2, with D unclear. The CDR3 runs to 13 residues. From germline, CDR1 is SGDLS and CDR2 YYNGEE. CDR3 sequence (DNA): TGTGCCAGCAGCGTAGTTCCGGCCGACCTCACAGCCTTC. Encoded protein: CASSVVPADLTAF.

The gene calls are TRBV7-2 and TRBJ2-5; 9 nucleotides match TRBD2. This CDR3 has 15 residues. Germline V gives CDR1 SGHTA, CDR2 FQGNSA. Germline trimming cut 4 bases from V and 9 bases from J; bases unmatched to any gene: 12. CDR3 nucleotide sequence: TGTGCCAGCAGCTCAAGGGCGGGGGGGCTACGGGCCCAGTACTTC. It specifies CASSSRAGGLRAQYF.

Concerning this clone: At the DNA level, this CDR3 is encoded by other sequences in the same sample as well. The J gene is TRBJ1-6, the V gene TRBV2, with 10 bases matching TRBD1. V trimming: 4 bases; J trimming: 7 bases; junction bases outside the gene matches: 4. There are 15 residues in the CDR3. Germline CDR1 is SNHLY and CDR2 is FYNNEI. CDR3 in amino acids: CASSGTGGANSPLHF. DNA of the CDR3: TGTGCCAGCAGTGGGACAGGGGGTGCCAATTCACCCCTCCACTTT.

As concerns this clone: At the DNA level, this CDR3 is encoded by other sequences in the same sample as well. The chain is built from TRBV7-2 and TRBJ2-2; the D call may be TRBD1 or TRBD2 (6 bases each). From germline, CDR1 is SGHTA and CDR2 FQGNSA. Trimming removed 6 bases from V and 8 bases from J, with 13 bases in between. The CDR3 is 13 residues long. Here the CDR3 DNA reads TGTGCCAGCAGTCTAGGGGGGACGGGGGAGCTGTTTTTT. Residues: CASSLGGTGELFF.

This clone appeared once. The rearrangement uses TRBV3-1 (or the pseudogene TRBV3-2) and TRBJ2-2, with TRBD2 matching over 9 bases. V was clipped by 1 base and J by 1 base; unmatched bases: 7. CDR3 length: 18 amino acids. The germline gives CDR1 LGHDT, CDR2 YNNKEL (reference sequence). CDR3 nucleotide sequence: TGTGCCAGCAGCCAAGCCTACGGCGGGGGGGTGAACACCGGGGAGCTGTTTTTT. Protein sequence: CASSQAYGGGVNTGELFF.

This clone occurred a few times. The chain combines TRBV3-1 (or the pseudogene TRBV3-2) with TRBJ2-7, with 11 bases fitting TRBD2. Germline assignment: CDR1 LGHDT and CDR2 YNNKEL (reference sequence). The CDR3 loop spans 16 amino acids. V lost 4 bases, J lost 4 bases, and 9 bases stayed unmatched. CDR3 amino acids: CASSLRLAGSVYEQYF. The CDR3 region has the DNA TGTGCCAGCAGCCTTCGACTAGCGGGATCGGTTTACGAGCAGTACTTC.

CDR3 residues: CASSLRRDRGLLVAFF. In DNA, the CDR3 is TGTGCCAGCAGTTTAAGGAGGGACAGGGGCCTTCTCGTAGCTTTCTTT. The chain employs TRBV28 and TRBJ1-1; 10 nucleotides agree with TRBD1. The CDR3 covers 16 residues. The V gene end was trimmed by 2 bases and the J gene end by 10 bases; junction bases not matched to a gene: 13. The germline V gene encodes CDR1 MDHEN and CDR2 SYDVKM.

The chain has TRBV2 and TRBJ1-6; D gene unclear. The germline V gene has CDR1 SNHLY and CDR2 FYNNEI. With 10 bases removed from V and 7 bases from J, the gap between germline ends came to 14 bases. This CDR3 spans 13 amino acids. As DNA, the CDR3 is TGTGCCACCTTTCGGGTAGTAAATTCACCCCTCCACTTT. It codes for CATFRVVNSPLHF.

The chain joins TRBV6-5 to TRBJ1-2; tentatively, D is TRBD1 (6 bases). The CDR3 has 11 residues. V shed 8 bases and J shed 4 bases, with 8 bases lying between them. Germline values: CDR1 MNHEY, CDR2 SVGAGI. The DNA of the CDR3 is TGTGCCAGCCAGGGGTTCTATGGCTACACCTTC. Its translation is CASQGFYGYTF.

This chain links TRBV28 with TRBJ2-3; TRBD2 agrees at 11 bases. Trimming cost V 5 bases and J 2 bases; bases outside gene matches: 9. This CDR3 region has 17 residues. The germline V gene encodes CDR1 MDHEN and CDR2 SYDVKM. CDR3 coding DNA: TGTGCCAGCAGTGCATCCGGGACTAGCGGACTCACAGATACGCAGTATTTT. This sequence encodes CASSASGTSGLTDTQYF. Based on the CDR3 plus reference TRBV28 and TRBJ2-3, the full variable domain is DVKVTQSSRYLVKRTGEKVFLECVQDMDHENMFWYRQDPGLGLRLIYFSYDVKMKEKGDIPEGYSVSREKKERFSLILESASTNQTSMYLCASSASGTSGLTDTQYFGPGTRLTVL.

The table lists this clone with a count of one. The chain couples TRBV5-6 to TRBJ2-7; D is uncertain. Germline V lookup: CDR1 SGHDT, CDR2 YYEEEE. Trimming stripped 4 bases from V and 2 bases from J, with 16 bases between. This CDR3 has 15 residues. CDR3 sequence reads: CASSDRALSAYEQYF. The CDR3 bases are TGTGCCAGCAGCGACCGGGCTCTGTCCGCCTACGAGCAGTACTTC.

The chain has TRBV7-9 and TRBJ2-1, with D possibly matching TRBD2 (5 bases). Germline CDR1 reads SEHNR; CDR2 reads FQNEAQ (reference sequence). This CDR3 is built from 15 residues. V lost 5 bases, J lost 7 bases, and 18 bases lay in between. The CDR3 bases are TGTGCCAGCAGCCAAAAGGGAGTAGTAGGTAATGAGCAGTTCTTC. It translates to CASSQKGVVGNEQFF.

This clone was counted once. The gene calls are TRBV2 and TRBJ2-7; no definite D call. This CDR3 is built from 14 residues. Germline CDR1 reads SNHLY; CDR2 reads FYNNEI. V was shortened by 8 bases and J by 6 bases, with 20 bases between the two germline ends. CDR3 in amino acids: CASLSSPAPGEQYF. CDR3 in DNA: TGTGCCAGCTTAAGTTCTCCAGCCCCGGGCGAGCAGTACTTC.

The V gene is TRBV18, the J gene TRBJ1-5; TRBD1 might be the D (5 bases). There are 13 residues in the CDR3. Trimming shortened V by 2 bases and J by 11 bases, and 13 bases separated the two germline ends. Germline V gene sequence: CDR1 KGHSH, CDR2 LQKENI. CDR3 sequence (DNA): TGTGCCAGCTCACCAGTGAGGGGACGCGCCCAGCATTTT. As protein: CASSPVRGRAQHF.

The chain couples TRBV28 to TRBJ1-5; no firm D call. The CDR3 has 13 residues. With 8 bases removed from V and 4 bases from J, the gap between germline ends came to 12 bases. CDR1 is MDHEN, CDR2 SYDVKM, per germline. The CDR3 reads CASGGESNQPQHF. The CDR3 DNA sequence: TGTGCCAGCGGTGGAGAGTCAAATCAGCCCCAGCATTTT.

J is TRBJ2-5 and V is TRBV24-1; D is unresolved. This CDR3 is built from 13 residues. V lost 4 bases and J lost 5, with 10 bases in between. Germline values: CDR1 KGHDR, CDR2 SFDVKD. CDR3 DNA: TGTGCCACCAGTGAAGGAGCGTCTGAGACCCAGTACTTC. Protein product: CATSEGASETQYF.

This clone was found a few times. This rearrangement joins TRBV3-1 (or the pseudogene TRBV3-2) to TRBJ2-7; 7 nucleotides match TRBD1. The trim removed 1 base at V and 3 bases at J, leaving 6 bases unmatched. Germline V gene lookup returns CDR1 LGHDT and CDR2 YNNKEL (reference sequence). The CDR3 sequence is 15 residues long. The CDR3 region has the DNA TGTGCCAGCAGCCAAGTGGACAGGAGTAACTACGAGCAGTACTTC. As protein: CASSQVDRSNYEQYF.